This T cell receptor beta chain was found in a study of CXCR3 chemokines and chemotherapy response in bladder cancer. CDR3 length: 15 amino acids. Germline CDR1 MNHEY, CDR2 SMNVEV (reference sequence). V was shortened by 5 bases and J by 4 bases, with 18 bases between the two germline ends. TCRdb independently ran MiXCR on the PCR reads; one entry per CDR3 protein. The sample shows approximately 5,200 distinct CDR3 sequences, roughly an eighth of them seen only once. This clonotype has ten or more counts. This receptor was obtained from a human donor with bladder cancer that responded to neoadjuvant chemotherapy. Sampling was carried out from a patient whose treatment included neoadjuvant chemotherapy. This chain links TRBV27 with TRBJ2-7; D might be TRBD1 (5 bases). CDR3 amino acids: CASSPSVGVNYEQYF. The CDR3 region has the DNA TGTGCCAGCAGTCCATCGGTAGGGGTGAATTACGAGCAGTACTTC.